The rows below give T cell receptor beta chains drawn from one sample of a study of shared clonotypes between healthy human individuals. The protocol was immunoSEQ multiplex PCR, while the TCRdb copy is restricted to in-frame clones and leaves out a portion. This table holds under 2.5 million clones, 85% to 95% found once. Sequencing used naive CD4+ T cells from PBMCs. The receptors originated from a man younger than 35 in good health. Some clones in this sample may be carry-over from other donors' samples. The CDR3 runs from the conserved cysteine through the conserved F or W. Fields, in order: D gene, clone size, V gene, J gene, CDR3 DNA, CDR3 protein. A D gene is named only where the DNA matches it firmly. Not all rows give a size; the values are once, few, many and, for expanded clones, a class.

TRBD2	once	TRBV4-1	TRBJ2-6	TGCGCCAGCAGCCAATTGCCAATATGGGAGGGGCGCTCTGGGGCCAACGTCCTGACTTTC	CASSQLPIWEGRSGANVLTF
TRBD2	-	TRBV5-1	TRBJ2-1	TGCGCCAGCAGCTTGGTTAGCGGGAGTATAAATGAGCAGTTCTTC	CASSLVSGSINEQFF
-	-	TRBV20-1	TRBJ2-2	TGCAGTGCTAGGAAGTCCGGGGAGCTGTTTTTT	CSARKSGELFF
-	-	TRBV6-5	TRBJ2-6	TGTGCCAGCAGTTATCCCGGGGCCAACGTCCTGACTTTC	CASSYPGANVLTF
-	-	TRBV21-1	TRBJ1-5	TGTGCCAGCAGCATTACCTATAGCAATCAGCCCCAGCATTTT	CASSITYSNQPQHF
TRBD2	-	TRBV11-2	TRBJ2-5	TGTGCCAGCAGCACGATTAGCGGGAGTCCCCAAGAGACCCAGTACTTC	CASSTISGSPQETQYF
TRBD1	-	TRBV9	TRBJ1-2	TGTGCCAGCAGCGCGCGTCCGACAGGGCCCCGTAGCTATGGCTACACCTTC	CASSARPTGPRSYGYTF
TRBD2	-	TRBV19	TRBJ2-7	TGTGCCAGTAGTACGGGACTAGCGGTGCAGTACGAGCAGTACTTC	CASSTGLAVQYEQYF
-	-	TRBV4-1	TRBJ1-6	TGCGCCAGCAGCCAGACAAGCCAACAGAAGGATTCACCCCTCCACTTT	CASSQTSQQKDSPLHF
-	-	TRBV7-9	TRBJ2-1	TGTGCCAGCAACCAAGAAGCCTTATGGTACAATGAGCAGTTCTTC	CASNQEALWYNEQFF
-	-	TRBV2	TRBJ2-5	TGTGCCAGCAGGGGGTTGGAGGAGACCCAGTACTTC	CASRGLEETQYF
-	-	TRBV15	TRBJ2-1	TGTGCCACCAGCAAAGACTCAAACAATGAGCAGTTCTTC	CATSKDSNNEQFF
TRBD1	-	TRBV7-9	TRBJ1-2	TGTGCCAGCAGCCTGGAAGAGGGACAGGGAAGCGGCTACACCTTC	CASSLEEGQGSGYTF
-	-	TRBV11-2	TRBJ2-1	TGTGCCAGCAGCTTAGTTCCAGGCGGTGGGAGTGGAGGCAATGAGCAGTTCTTC	CASSLVPGGGSGGNEQFF
TRBD1	-	TRBV6-1	TRBJ2-2	TGTGCCAGCAGGGGACAGGTGTCCGGGGAGCTGTTTTTT	CASRGQVSGELFF
-	-	TRBV4-1	TRBJ2-7	TGCGCCAGCAGCCAAGAACCGGGACCATACGAGCAGTACTTC	CASSQEPGPYEQYF
-	-	TRBV7-9	TRBJ1-2	TGTGCCAGCAGCTTAGCGGGGGGCGGTAACTATGGCTACACCTTC	CASSLAGGGNYGYTF
-	once	TRBV25-1	TRBJ2-7	TGTGCCAGCAGCCTCGGGGGTAGCTACGAGCAGTACTTC	CASSLGGSYEQYF
TRBD1	-	TRBV10-2	TRBJ1-2	TGCGCCAGTCAAGGGGGGACAGGCCTGGGCTATGGCTACACCTTC	CASQGGTGLGYGYTF
-	-	TRBV19	TRBJ1-1	TGTGCCACCTCTGTAAGACAGACTCTGAACACTGAAGCTTTCTTT	CATSVRQTLNTEAFF
TRBD1	-	TRBV25-1	TRBJ1-4	TGTGCCAGCAGTGCGGGGGGACAGGGGTTAGAAAAACTGTTTTTT	CASSAGGQGLEKLFF
-	-	TRBV27	TRBJ2-7	TGTGCCAGCATTGGGGGCTACGAGCAGTACTTC	CASIGGYEQYF
TRBD2	-	TRBV5-4	TRBJ2-3	TGTGCCAGCAGCTTCTTGACTAGCGGGAGCACAGATACGCAGTATTTT	CASSFLTSGSTDTQYF
-	-	TRBV28	TRBJ1-2	TGTGCCAGCAGTTTGAGGGGGGCGTGGGGAGGCTACACCTTC	CASSLRGAWGGYTF
-	-	TRBV6-5	TRBJ1-3	TGTGCCAGCAGTTACTCCGGGACACCTGGCGGAAACACCATATATTTT	CASSYSGTPGGNTIYF
-	once	TRBV9	TRBJ2-1	TGTGCCAGCAGCGTAGCTACAGGCTTCTACAATGAGCAGTTCTTC	CASSVATGFYNEQFF
-	-	TRBV2	TRBJ1-1	TGTGCCAGCATCCTGAGGGTCGTAAGATGGGGGAACACTGAAGCTTTCTTT	CASILRVVRWGNTEAFF
TRBD2	-	TRBV7-9	TRBJ2-1	TGTGCCAGCAGGAAAGGGACTAGCGGGAGCTATGAGCAGTTCTTC	CASRKGTSGSYEQFF
TRBD1	-	TRBV5-1	TRBJ1-2	TGCGCCAGCAGCCTGACGACAGGGGGCAACTATGGCTACACCTTC	CASSLTTGGNYGYTF
TRBD2	-	TRBV7-2	TRBJ2-7	TGTGCCAGCAGCCGTGGGGGGGGATTCGAAGAGCAGTACTTC	CASSRGGGFEEQYF
-	-	TRBV7-9	TRBJ2-7	TGTGCCAGCAGCTTCCGACTAGTAACCGACGAGCAGTACTTC	CASSFRLVTDEQYF
-	-	TRBV15	TRBJ1-1	TGTGCCACCAGCAGAGATAAGGGGCTGGGCCCGGCTGAAGCTTTCTTT	CATSRDKGLGPAEAFF
TRBD2	-	TRBV28	TRBJ2-3	TGTGCCAGCAGCAGCCGGGTCGGACTAGCGGGTCCAGATACGCAGTATTTT	CASSSRVGLAGPDTQYF
-	-	TRBV7-2	TRBJ1-5	TGTGCCAGCAGCTCCCCGGACCTCAATCAGCCCCAGCATTTT	CASSSPDLNQPQHF
-	-	TRBV30	TRBJ2-3	TGTGCCTGGAGCCCGGGGACAACAGATACGCAGTATTTT	CAWSPGTTDTQYF
-	-	TRBV28	TRBJ1-4	TGTGCCAGCAGCTCCCGGGGGGTCGGGGAAAAACTGTTTTTT	CASSSRGVGEKLFF
-	-	TRBV19	TRBJ1-5	TGTGCCAGTAGACGACAGGAGACGTCCTATCAGCCCCAGCATTTT	CASRRQETSYQPQHF
-	-	TRBV6-1	TRBJ1-1	TGTGCCAGCAGTGAAAGGAGATCGGGCACTGAAGCTTTCTTT	CASSERRSGTEAFF
TRBD1	-	TRBV5-1	TRBJ2-2	TGCGCCAGCAGCCCTCCTGGGACAGGGGTTACCGGGGAGCTGTTTTTT	CASSPPGTGVTGELFF
TRBD1	few	TRBV6-1	TRBJ1-4	TGTGCCAGCAGGGAGACAGGGGCTAGTGAAAAACTGTTTTTT	CASRETGASEKLFF
-	-	TRBV4-1	TRBJ1-3	TGCGCCAGCAGCAACCACAGGGCCGGAAACACCATATATTTT	CASSNHRAGNTIYF
-	-	TRBV5-6	TRBJ1-1	TGTGCCAGCAGCTTCCAGGGTGAAGCTTTCTTT	CASSFQGEAFF
-	once	TRBV7-3	TRBJ2-3	TGTGCCAGCAGCGCCAGCCTCACAGATACGCAGTATTTT	CASSASLTDTQYF
-	-	TRBV5-4	TRBJ1-4	TGTGCCAGCAGCTCCGGATCAACTAATGAAAAACTGTTTTTT	CASSSGSTNEKLFF
-	-	TRBV2	TRBJ2-5	TGTGCCAGCGCCGGAAGATCCCCCACGGGTCGAGAGACCCAGTACTTC	CASAGRSPTGRETQYF
-	-	TRBV28	TRBJ1-2	TGTGCCAGCAGTTTATGGGGGAGACGGGGCGCGACTAACTATGGCTACACCTTC	CASSLWGRRGATNYGYTF
-	-	TRBV4-1	TRBJ2-7	TGCGCCAGCAGCCAGGAACCGGGGCCTCCCTACGAGCAGTACTTC	CASSQEPGPPYEQYF
-	-	TRBV28	TRBJ2-1	-	CASSSSTLRLEQFF
-	-	TRBV4-1	TRBJ2-3	TGCGCCAGCAGCCCCCAGCAGGGGGGGCCCTTAGAAGTTACGCAGTATTTT	CASSPQQGGPLEVTQYF
TRBD2	-	TRBV5-1	TRBJ2-5	TGCGCCAGCAGCTTGGGAACTCTAGCGGAGCAAGAGACCCAGTACTTC	CASSLGTLAEQETQYF
-	-	TRBV29-1	TRBJ2-7	TGCAGCGCCCTAGGGTCGACAGGTTCGATCTCCTACGAGCAGTACTTC	CSALGSTGSISYEQYF
-	-	TRBV18	TRBJ2-1	TGTGCCAGCTCACTGTCCCGGTACAATGAGCAGTTCTTC	CASSLSRYNEQFF
-	-	TRBV7-3	TRBJ2-1	TGTGCCAGCAGCCCCCTCGGCTACAATGAGCAGTTCTTC	CASSPLGYNEQFF
TRBD1	-	TRBV18	TRBJ1-2	TGTGCCAGCTCACCGAGACAGGGGGAGGACTATGGCTACACCTTC	CASSPRQGEDYGYTF
-	-	TRBV4-1	TRBJ2-7	TGCGCCAGCAGCCAAGTGGGACAAGAGCAGTACTTC	CASSQVGQEQYF
-	-	TRBV28	TRBJ2-3	TGTGCCAGCAGTCGCGGGAACCAGGGCACAGATACGCAGTATTTT	CASSRGNQGTDTQYF
-	-	TRBV7-2	TRBJ1-1	TGTGCCAGCAGCCCGGGACTTACGAACACTGAAGCTTTCTTT	CASSPGLTNTEAFF